This paragraph covers one TCR beta chain sequence. Here immunoSEQ multiplex PCR was the method, and the copy in TCRdb shows in-frame clones only, minus some. The sample includes fewer than 40,000 clones, 88% of them seen just once. V was clipped by 1 base and J by 7 bases, with 17 bases between them. The CDR3 length is 16 residues. The germline gives CDR1 SGHAT, CDR2 FQNNGV. This record belongs to a study of blood T cell repertoires in COVID-19. Whole-study context: The origin of the acute and convalescent COVID-19 samples was the United States, Italy and Spain.

This sequence originates from a woman aged 80 or over with active or convalescent COVID-19. The source material was peripheral blood. The chain combines TRBV11-2 with TRBJ2-1, with TRBD2 as a possible D gene (7 bases). The CDR3 protein is CASSLVFRGGGNEQFF. Written as DNA, the CDR3 is TGTGCCAGCAGCTTAGTTTTCCGCGGGGGCGGGAATGAGCAGTTCTTC.